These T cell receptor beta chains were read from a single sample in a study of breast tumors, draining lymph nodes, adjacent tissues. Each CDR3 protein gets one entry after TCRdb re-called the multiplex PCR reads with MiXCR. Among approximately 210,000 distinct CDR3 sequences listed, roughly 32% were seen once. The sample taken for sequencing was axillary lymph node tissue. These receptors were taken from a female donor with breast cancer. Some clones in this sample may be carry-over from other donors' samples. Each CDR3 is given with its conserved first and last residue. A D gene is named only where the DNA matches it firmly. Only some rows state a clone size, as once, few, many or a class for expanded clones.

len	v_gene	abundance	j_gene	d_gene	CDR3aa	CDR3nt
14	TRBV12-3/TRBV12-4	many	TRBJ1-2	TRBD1	CASSYDRGRDGYTF	TGTGCCAGCAGTTACGACAGGGGGCGGGATGGCTACACCTTC
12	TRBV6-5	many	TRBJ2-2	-	CASSPNFRELFF	TGTGCCAGCAGCCCGAATTTCCGGGAGCTGTTTTTT
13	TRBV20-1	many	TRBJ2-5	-	CSARKARQETQYF	TGCAGTGCTAGAAAGGCTCGCCAAGAGACCCAGTACTTC
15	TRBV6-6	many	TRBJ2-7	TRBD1	CASSYGDRFRVEQYF	TGTGCCAGCAGTTACGGGGACAGGTTCCGGGTCGAGCAGTACTTC
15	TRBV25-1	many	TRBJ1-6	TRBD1	CASSEFRGQGSPLHF	TGTGCCAGCAGTGAATTTAGGGGGCAGGGTTCACCCCTCCACTTT
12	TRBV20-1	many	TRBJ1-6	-	CSASRRDSPLHF	TGCAGTGCTAGTCGACGGGATTCACCCCTCCACTTT
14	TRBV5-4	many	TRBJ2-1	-	CASSRGGTNNEQFF	TGTGCCAGCAGTCGTGGCGGGACAAACAATGAGCAGTTCTTC
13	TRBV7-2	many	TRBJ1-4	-	CASSLGGSEKLFF	TGTGCCAGCAGCTTAGGGGGGAGTGAAAAACTGTTTTTT
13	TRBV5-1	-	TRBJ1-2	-	CASSSRGYYGYTF	TGCGCCAGCAGCTCGCGGGGGTATTATGGCTACACCTTC
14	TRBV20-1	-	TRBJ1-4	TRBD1	CSARGTGVCEKLFF	TGCAGTGCTAGGGGGACAGGGGTGTGTGAAAAACTGTTTTTT
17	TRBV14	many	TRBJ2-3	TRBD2	CASSQDITSESTDTQYF	TGTGCCAGCAGCCAAGATATCACTAGCGAAAGCACAGATACGCAGTATTTT
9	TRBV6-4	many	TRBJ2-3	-	CATTDTQYF	TGTGCCACCACAGATACGCAGTATTTT
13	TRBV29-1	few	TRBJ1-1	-	CSVDVGMNTEAFF	TGCAGCGTTGATGTAGGCATGAACACTGAAGCTTTCTTT
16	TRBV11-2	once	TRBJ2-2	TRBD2	CASSVDSGCWSGELFF	TGTGCCAGCAGCGTGGATAGCGGGTGCTGGTCCGGGGAGCTGTTTTTT
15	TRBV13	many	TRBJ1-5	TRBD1	CASSLGQGSNQPQHF	TGTGCCAGCAGCTTGGGACAGGGGAGCAATCAGCCCCAGCATTTT
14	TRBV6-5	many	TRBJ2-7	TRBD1	CASSWQGAVNEQYF	TGTGCCAGCAGTTGGCAGGGGGCGGTCAACGAGCAGTACTTC
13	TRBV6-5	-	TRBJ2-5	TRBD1	CASSLGGEETQYF	TGTGCCAGCAGTCTAGGGGGCGAAGAGACCCAGTACTTC
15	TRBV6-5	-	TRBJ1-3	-	CASVRQAHSRNTIYF	TGTGCCAGCGTACGACAGGCTCACTCTAGAAACACCATATATTTT
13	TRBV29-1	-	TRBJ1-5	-	CSVRPGANQPQHF	TGCAGCGTTCGGCCAGGGGCCAATCAGCCCCAGCATTTT
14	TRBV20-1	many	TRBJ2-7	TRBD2	CSAGLLAGVYEQYF	TGCAGTGCTGGGTTGCTGGCGGGAGTATACGAGCAGTACTTC
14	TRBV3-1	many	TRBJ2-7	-	CASSRNRASYEQYF	TGTGCCAGCAGCCGTAACCGGGCCTCCTACGAGCAGTACTTC
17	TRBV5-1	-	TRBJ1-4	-	CASSLDRSVARQKRLFF	TGCGCCAGCAGCTTGGATCGATCCGTGGCTAGACAGAAAAGACTGTTTTTT
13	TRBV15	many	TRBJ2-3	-	CATSRRATDTQYF	TGTGCCACCAGCAGGAGGGCTACAGATACGCAGTATTTT
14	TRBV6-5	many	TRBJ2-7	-	CASSYSGPSMEQYF	TGTGCCAGCAGTTACTCGGGACCATCTATGGAGCAGTACTTC
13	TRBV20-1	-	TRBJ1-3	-	CSARGGGENTIYF	TGCAGTGCTAGGGGGGGCGGGGAAAACACCATATATTTT
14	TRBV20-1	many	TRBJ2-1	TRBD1	CSARSGTGVNEQFF	TGCAGTGCTAGATCCGGGACAGGGGTCAATGAGCAGTTCTTC
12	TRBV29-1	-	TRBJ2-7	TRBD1	CSVGQGVNEQYF	TGCAGCGTTGGACAGGGGGTAAACGAGCAGTACTTC
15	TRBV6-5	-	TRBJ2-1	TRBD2	CASSWGGTSKGEQFF	TGTGCCAGCAGTTGGGGGGGGACTAGCAAGGGGGAGCAGTTCTTC
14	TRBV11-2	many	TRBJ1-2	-	CASSPGRDSYGYTF	TGTGCCAGCAGCCCGGGACGGGACTCCTATGGCTACACCTTC
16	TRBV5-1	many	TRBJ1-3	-	CASSLLRGGAGNTIYF	TGCGCCAGCAGCCTTTTGCGGGGAGGCGCTGGAAACACCATATATTTT
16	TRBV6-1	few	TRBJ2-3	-	CASSENLVTNTDTQYF	TGTGCCAGCAGTGAAAATCTGGTTACGAACACAGATACGCAGTATTTT
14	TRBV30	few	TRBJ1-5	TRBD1	CAWSQGGGNQPQHF	TGTGCCTGGTCTCAGGGGGGGGGTAATCAGCCCCAGCATTTT
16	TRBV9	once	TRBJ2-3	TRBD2	CASSVGSGRASDTQYF	TGTGCCAGCAGCGTAGGTAGCGGGAGGGCCTCAGATACGCAGTATTTT
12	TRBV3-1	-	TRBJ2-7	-	CASSRVNYEQHF	TGCGCCAGCAGCCGAGTAAACTACGAGCAGCACTTC
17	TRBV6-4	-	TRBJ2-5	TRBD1	CASSPSGTGQYQETQYF	TGTGCCAGCAGTCCATCCGGGACAGGACAGTACCAAGAGACCCAGTACTTC
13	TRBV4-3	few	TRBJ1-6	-	CASGVVAKSPLHF	TGCGCCAGCGGGGTCGTAGCTAAATCACCCCTCCACTTT
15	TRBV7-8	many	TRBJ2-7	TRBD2	CASSPSGIRSYEQYF	TGTGCCAGCAGCCCTAGCGGGATCCGCTCCTACGAGCAGTACTTC
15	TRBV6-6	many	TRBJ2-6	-	CASSYPQSGANVLTF	TGTGCCAGCAGTTACCCACAGTCTGGGGCCAACGTCCTGACTTTC
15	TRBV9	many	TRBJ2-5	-	CASSVVSGPGETQYF	TGTGCCAGCAGCGTAGTATCGGGGCCCGGCGAGACCCAGTACTTC
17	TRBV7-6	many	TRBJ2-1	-	CASSLTSGTEPSSEQFF	TGTGCCAGCAGCTTAACCTCCGGGACGGAGCCTTCCAGTGAGCAGTTCTTC
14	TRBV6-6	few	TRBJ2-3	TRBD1	CASSPGTGTDTQYF	TGTGCCAGCAGTCCCGGGACAGGGACAGATACGCAGTATTTT
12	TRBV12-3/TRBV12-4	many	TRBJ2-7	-	CASSLDSVSKYF	TGTGCCAGCAGCCTGGACTCGGTGTCCAAGTACTTC
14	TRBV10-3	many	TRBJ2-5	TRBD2	CAASGTSFGETQYF	TGTGCCGCCTCCGGGACTAGCTTTGGGGAGACCCAGTACTTC
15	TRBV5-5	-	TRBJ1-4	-	CASSLGLAVNEKLFF	TGTGCCAGCAGCTTAGGACTAGCGGTTAATGAAAAACTGTTTTTT
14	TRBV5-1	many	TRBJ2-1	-	CASSMTTDLNEQFF	TGCGCCAGCAGCATGACTACGGATCTCAATGAGCAGTTCTTC
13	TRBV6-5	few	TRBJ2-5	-	CASSHPGLETQYF	TGTGCCAGCAGTCACCCAGGGTTGGAGACCCAGTACTTC
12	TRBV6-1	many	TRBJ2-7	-	CASSDQGYEQYF	TGTGCCAGCAGTGACCAGGGATACGAGCAGTACTTC
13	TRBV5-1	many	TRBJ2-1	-	CASSFRGDNEQFF	TGCGCCAGCAGCTTTAGGGGAGATAATGAGCAGTTCTTC
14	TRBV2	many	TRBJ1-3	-	CASSETGTGNTIYF	TGTGCCAGCAGTGAAACAGGGACAGGAAACACCATATATTTT
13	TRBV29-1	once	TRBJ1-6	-	CGVRGTDNSPLHF	TGCGGCGTTCGGGGCACAGATAATTCACCCCTCCACTTT
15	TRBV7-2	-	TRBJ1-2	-	CASSLAGLFNYGYTF	TGTGCCAGCAGCTTAGCGGGACTTTTCAACTATGGCTACACCTTC
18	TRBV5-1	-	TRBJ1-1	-	CARQNPRTERLNGTEAFF	TGCGCCAGACAAAATCCTAGGACCGAGCGCTTAAATGGGACTGAAGCTTTCTTT
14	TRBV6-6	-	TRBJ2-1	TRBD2	CASSHSEAGDEQFF	TGTGCCAGCAGTCACTCGGAAGCGGGGGATGAGCAGTTCTTC
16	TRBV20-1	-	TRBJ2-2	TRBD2	CSASSTSGRAGGELFF	TGCAGTGCCAGCAGCACCAGCGGGAGGGCCGGCGGGGAGCTGTTTTTT
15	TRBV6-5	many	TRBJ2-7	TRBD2	CASSYGREIRQEQYF	TGTGCCAGCAGTTACGGGCGGGAGATCCGTCAGGAGCAGTACTTC
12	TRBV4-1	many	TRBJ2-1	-	CASSQDHNEQFF	TGCGCCAGCAGCCAAGACCACAATGAGCAGTTCTTC
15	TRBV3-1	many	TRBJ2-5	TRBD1	CASSQGGQGGETQYF	TGTGCCAGCAGCCAAGGGGGACAGGGAGGCGAGACCCAGTACTTC
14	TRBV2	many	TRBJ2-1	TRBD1	CASSTGTGGNEQFF	TGTGCCAGCAGCACCGGGACAGGGGGGAATGAGCAGTTCTTC
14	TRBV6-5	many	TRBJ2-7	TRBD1	CASSYGTAPYEQYF	TGTGCCAGCAGTTACGGGACAGCCCCTTACGAGCAGTACTTC